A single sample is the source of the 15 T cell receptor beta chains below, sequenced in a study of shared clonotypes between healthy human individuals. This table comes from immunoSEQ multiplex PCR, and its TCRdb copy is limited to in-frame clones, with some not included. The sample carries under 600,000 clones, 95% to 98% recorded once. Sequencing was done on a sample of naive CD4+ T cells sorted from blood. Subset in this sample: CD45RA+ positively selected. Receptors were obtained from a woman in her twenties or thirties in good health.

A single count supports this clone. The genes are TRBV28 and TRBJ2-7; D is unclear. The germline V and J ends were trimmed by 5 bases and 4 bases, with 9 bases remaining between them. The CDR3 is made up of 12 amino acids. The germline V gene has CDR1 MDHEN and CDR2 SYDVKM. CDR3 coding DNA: TGTGCCAGCAGTCCACTGGTATACGAGCAGTACTTC. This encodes CASSPLVYEQYF.

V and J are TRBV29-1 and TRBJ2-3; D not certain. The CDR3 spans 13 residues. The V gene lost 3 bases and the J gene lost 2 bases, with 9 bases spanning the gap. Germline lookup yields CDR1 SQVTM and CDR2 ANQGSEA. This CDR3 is CSVDTSATDTQYF. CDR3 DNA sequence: TGCAGCGTTGATACTTCGGCCACAGATACGCAGTATTTT.

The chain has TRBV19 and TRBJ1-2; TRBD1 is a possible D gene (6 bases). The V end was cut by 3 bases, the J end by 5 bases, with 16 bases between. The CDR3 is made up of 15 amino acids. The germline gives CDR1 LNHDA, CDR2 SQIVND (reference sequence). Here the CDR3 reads CASSIGQPARYGYTF. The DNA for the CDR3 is TGTGCCAGTAGTATCGGACAGCCAGCCCGATATGGCTACACCTTC.

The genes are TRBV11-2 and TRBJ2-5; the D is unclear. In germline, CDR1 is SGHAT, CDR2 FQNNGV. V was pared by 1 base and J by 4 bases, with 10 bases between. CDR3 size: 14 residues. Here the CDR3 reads CASSLGFDGETQYF. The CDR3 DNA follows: TGTGCCAGCAGCTTAGGGTTTGATGGAGAGACCCAGTACTTC. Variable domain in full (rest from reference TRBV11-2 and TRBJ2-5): EAGVAQSPRYKIIEKRQSVAFWCNPISGHATLYWYQQILGQGPKLLIQFQNNGVVDDSQLPKDRFSAERLKGVDSTLKIQPAKLEDSAVYLCASSLGFDGETQYFGPGTRLLVL.

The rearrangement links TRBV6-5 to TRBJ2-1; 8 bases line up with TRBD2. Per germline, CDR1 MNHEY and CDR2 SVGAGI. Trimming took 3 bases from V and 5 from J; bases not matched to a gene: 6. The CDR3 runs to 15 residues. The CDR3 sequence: CASSYPGLEDNEQFF. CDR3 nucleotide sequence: TGTGCCAGCAGTTATCCGGGACTAGAAGACAATGAGCAGTTCTTC.

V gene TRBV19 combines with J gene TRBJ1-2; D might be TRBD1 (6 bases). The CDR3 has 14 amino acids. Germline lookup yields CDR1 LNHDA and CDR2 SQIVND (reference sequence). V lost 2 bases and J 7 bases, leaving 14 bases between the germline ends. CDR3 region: CASSIQLGALGYTF. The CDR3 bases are TGTGCCAGTAGTATACAACTGGGGGCTCTTGGCTACACCTTC. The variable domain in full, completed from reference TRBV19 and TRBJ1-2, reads DGGITQSPKYLFRKEGQNVTLSCEQNLNHDAMYWYRQDPGQGLRLIYYSQIVNDFQKGDIAEGYSVSREKKESFPLTVTSAQKNPTAFYLCASSIQLGALGYTFGSGTRLTVV.

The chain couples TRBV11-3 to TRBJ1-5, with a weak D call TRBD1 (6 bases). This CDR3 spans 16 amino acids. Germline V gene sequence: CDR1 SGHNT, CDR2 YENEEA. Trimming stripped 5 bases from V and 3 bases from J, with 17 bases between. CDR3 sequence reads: CASSQGWRDTNQPQHF. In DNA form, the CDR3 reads TGTGCCAGCAGCCAGGGCTGGCGGGACACCAATCAGCCCCAGCATTTT.

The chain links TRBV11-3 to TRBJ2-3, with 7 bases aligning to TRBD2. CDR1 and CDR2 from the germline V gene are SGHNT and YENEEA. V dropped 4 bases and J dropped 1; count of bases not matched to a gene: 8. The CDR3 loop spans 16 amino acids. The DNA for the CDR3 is TGTGCCAGCAGCTCCGCGGGACTAATTGGCACAGATACGCAGTATTTT. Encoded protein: CASSSAGLIGTDTQYF.

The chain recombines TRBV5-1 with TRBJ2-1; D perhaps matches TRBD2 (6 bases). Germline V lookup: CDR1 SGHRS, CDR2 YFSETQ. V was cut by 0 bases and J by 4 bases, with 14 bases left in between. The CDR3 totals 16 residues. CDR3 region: CASSLVGSGGYNEQFF. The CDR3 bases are TGCGCCAGCAGCTTGGTGGGTAGCGGAGGATACAATGAGCAGTTCTTC.

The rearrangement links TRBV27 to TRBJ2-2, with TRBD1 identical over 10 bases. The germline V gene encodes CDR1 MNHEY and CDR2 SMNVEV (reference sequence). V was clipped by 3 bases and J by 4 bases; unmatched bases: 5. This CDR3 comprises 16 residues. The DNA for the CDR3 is TGTGCCAGCAGTTTTGACAGGGGGCGTCGCACCGGGGAGCTGTTTTTT. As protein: CASSFDRGRRTGELFF.

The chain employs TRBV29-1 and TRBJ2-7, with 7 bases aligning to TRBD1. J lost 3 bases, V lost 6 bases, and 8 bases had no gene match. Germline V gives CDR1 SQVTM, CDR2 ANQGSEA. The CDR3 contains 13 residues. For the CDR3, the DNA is TGCAGCGTGTCGTTAGGGGGCAGCTACGAGCAGTACTTC. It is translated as CSVSLGGSYEQYF.

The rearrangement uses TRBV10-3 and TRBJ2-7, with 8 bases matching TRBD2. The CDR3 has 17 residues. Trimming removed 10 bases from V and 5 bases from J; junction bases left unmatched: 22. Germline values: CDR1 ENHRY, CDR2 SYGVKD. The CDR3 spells CASLPYYERGQQNEQYF. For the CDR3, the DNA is TGTGCCAGCCTTCCTTACTATGAGCGGGGGCAGCAGAACGAGCAGTACTTC.

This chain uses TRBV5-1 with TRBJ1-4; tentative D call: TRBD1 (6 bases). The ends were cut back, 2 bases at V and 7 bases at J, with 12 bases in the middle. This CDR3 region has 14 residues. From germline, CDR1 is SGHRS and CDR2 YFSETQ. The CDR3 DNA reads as TGCGCCAGCAGCTTTTCGGGGGCGGGTGAAAAACTGTTTTTT. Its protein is CASSFSGAGEKLFF. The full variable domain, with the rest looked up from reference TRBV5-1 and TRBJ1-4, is KAGVTQTPRYLIKTRGQQVTLSCSPISGHRSVSWYQQTPGQGLQFLFEYFSETQRNKGNFPGRFSGRQFSNSRSEMNVSTLELGDSALYLCASSFSGAGEKLFFGSGTQLSVL.

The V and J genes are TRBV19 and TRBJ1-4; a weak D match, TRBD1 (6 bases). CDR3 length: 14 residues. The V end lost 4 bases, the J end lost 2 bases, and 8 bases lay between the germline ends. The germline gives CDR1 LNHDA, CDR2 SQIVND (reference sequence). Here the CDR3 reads CASSTTGTNEKLFF. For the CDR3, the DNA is TGTGCCAGTAGTACCACAGGGACTAATGAAAAACTGTTTTTT.

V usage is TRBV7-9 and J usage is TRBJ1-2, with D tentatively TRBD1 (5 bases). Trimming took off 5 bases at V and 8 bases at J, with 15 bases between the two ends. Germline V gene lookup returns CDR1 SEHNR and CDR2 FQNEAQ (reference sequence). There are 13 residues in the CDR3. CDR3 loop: CASSPRRGGGYTF. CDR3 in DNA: TGTGCCAGCAGCCCGAGGAGGGGCGGGGGCTACACCTTC.